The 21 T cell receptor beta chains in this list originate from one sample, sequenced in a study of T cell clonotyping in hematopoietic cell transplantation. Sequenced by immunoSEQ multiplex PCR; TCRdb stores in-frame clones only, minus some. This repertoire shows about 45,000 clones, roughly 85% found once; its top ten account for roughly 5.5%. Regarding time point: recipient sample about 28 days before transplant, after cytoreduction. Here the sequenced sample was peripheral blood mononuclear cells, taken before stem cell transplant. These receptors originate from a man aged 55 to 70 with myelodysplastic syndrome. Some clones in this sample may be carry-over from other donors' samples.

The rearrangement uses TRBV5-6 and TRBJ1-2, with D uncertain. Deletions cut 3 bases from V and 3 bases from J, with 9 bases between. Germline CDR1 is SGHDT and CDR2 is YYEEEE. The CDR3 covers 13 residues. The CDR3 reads CASSSQAHYGYTF. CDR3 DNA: TGTGCCAGCAGCTCCCAGGCCCACTATGGCTACACCTTC.

The CDR3 protein is CASSTPGRAYNEQFF. The DNA of the CDR3 is TGTGCCAGCAGTACCCCAGGTAGGGCCTACAATGAGCAGTTCTTC. This chain joins TRBV6-5 and TRBJ2-1; D gene uncertain. The germline CDR1 and CDR2 sequences are MNHEY and SVGAGI. The CDR3 spans 15 residues. Trimming took off 5 bases at V and 2 bases at J, with 13 bases between the two ends.

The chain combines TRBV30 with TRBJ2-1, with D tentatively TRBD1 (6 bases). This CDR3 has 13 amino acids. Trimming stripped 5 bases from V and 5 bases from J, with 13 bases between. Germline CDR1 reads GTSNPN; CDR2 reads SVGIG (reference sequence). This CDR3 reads CAWATGPHNEQFF. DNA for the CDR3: TGTGCCTGGGCCACAGGGCCTCACAATGAGCAGTTCTTC.

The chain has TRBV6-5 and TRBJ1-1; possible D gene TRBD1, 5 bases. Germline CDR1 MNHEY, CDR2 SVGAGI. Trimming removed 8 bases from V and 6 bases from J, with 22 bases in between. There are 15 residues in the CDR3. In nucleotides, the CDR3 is TGTGCCAGCGTCTCCGGACAAGGCTTTTCCGCTGAAGCTTTCTTT. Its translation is CASVSGQGFSAEAFF.

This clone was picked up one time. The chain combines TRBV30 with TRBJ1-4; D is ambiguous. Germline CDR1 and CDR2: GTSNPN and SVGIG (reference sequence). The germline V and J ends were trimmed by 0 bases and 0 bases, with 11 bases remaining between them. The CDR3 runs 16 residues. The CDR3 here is CAWSVRYTATNEKLFF. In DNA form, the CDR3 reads TGTGCCTGGAGTGTACGGTATACCGCAACTAATGAAAAACTGTTTTTT.

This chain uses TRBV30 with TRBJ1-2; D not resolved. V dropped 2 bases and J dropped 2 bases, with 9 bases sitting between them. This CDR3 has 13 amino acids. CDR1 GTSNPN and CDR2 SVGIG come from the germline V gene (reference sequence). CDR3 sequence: CAWSTEANYGYTF. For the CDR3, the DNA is TGTGCCTGGAGTACTGAAGCCAACTATGGCTACACCTTC.

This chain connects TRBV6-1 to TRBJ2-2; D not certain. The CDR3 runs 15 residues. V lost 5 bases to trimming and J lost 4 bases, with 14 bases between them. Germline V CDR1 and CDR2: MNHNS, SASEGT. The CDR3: CASSPRRAATGELFF. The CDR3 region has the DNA TGTGCCAGCAGTCCCCGTAGGGCGGCCACCGGGGAGCTGTTTTTT.

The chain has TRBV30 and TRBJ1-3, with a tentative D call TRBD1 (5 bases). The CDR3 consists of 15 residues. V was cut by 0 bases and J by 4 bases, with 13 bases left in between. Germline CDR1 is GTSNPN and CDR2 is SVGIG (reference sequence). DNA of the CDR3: TGTGCCTGGAGTGTAACAGCAGGGAGAGGAAACACCATATATTTT. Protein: CAWSVTAGRGNTIYF. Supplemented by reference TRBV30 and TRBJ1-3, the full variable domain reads SQTIHQWPATLVQPVGSPLSLECTVEGTSNPNLYWYRQAAGRGLQLLFYSVGIGQISSEVPQNLSASRPQDRQFILSSKKLLLSDSGFYLCAWSVTAGRGNTIYFGEGSWLTVV.

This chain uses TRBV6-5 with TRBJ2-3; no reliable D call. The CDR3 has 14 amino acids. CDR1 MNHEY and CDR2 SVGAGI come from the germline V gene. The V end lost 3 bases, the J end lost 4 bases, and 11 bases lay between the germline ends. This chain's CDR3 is CASSYVPSADTQYF. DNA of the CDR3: TGTGCCAGCAGTTATGTACCGTCGGCAGATACGCAGTATTTT.

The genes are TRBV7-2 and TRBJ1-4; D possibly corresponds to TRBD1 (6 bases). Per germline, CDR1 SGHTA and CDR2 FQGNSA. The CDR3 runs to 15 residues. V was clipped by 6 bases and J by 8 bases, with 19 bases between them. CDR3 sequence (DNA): TGTGCCAGCAGTTACCGAGGGGGTTCCCAGGAAAAACTGTTTTTT. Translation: CASSYRGGSQEKLFF. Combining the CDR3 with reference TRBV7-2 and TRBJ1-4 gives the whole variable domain GAGVSQSPSNKVTEKGKDVELRCDPISGHTALYWYRQSLGQGLEFLIYFQGNSAPDKSGLPSDRFSAERTGGSVSTLTIQRTQQEDSAVYLCASSYRGGSQEKLFFGSGTQLSVL.

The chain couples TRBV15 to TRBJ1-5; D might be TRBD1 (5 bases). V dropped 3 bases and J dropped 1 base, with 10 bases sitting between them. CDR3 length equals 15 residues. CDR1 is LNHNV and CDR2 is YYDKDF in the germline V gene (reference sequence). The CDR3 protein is CATSRGGGSNQPQHF. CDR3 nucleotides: TGTGCCACCAGCAGGGGGGGTGGGAGCAATCAGCCCCAGCATTTT.

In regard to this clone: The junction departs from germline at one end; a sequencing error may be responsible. CDR3 coding DNA: TGTGCCAGCAGCTTTTATCCGGGACCCGGGGACTTC. Residues: CASSFYPGPGDF. The chain has TRBV11-2 and TRBJ2-7; D may match TRBD1 or TRBD2 (5 bases each). CDR1 and CDR2 (germline): SGHAT, FQNNGV. The CDR3 is 12 residues long. Full variable domain (remainder filled in from reference TRBV11-2 and TRBJ2-7): EAGVAQSPRYKIIEKRQSVAFWCNPISGHATLYWYQQILGQGPKLLIQFQNNGVVDDSQLPKDRFSAERLKGVDSTLKIQPAKLEDSAVYLCASSFYPGPGDFGPGTRLTVT.

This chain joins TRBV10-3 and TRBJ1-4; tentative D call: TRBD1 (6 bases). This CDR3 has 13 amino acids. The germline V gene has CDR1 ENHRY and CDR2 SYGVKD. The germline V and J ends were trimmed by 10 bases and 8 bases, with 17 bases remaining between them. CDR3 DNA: TGTGCCACCAGGGGACCAGAGAAGGAAAAACTGTTTTTT. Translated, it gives CATRGPEKEKLFF.

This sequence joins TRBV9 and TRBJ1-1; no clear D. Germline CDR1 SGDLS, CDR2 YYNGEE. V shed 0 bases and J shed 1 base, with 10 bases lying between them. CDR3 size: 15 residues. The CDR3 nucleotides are TGTGCCAGCAGCGTAGGGGTGGTTCCGAACACTGAAGCTTTCTTT. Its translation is CASSVGVVPNTEAFF.

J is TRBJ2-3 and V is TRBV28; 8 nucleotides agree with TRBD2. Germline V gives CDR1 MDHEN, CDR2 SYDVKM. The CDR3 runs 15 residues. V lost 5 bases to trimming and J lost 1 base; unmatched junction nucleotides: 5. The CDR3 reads CASSRGSGGTDTQYF. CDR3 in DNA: TGTGCCAGCAGTAGAGGTAGCGGGGGCACAGATACGCAGTATTTT.

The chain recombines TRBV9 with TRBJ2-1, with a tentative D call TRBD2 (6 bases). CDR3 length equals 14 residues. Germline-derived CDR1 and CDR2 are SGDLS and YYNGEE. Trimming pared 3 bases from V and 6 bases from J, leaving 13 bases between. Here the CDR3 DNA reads TGTGCCAGCAGCGGCCGACTAGAGGCCAATGAGCAGTTCTTC. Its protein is CASSGRLEANEQFF. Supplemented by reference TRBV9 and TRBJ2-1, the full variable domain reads DSGVTQTPKHLITATGQRVTLRCSPRSGDLSVYWYQQSLDQGLQFLIQYYNGEERAKGNILERFSAQQFPDLHSELNLSSLELGDSALYFCASSGRLEANEQFFGPGTRLTVL.

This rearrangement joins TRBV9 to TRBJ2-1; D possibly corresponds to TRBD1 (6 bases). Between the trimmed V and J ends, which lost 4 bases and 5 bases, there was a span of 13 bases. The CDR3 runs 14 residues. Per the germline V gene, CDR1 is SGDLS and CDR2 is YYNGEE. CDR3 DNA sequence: TGTGCCAGCAGCCCAAGGACAGACAACAATGAGCAGTTCTTC. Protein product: CASSPRTDNNEQFF.

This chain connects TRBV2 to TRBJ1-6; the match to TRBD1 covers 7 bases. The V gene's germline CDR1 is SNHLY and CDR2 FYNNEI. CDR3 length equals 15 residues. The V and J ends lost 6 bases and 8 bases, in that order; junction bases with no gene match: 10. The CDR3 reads CASSTDRLRDSPLHF. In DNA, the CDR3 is TGTGCCAGCAGCACGGACAGGTTAAGGGATTCACCCCTCCACTTT.

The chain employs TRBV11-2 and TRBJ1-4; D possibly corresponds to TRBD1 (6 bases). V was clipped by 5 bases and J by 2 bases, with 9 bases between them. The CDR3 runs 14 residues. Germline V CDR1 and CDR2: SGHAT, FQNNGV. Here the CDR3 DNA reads TGTGCCAGCAGCCACAGGGTCACTAATGAAAAACTGTTTTTT. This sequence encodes CASSHRVTNEKLFF.

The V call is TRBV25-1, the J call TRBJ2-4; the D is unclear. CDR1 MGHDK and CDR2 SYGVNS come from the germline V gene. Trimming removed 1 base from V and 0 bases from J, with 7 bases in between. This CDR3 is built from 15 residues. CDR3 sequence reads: CASSESERAKNIQYF. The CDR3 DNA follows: TGTGCCAGCAGTGAATCGGAGAGAGCCAAAAACATTCAGTACTTC.

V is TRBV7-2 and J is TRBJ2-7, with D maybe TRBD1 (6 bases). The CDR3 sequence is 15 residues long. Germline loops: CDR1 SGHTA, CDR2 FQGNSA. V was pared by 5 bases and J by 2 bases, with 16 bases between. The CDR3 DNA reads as TGTGCCAGCAGCCTCACCGGGACACCGACCTACGAGCAGTACTTC. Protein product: CASSLTGTPTYEQYF.